Shown below are 24 T cell receptor beta chains from a single sample sequenced in a study of cytomegalovirus exposure and HLA in healthy donors. Both 60 Vbeta primers and 13 Jbeta primers went into the PCR. The method was immunoSEQ multiplex PCR; TCRdb's version includes in-frame clones alone and lacks a portion of them. The sample includes more than 85,000 clones, 73% of them seen just once. Sequencing input: PBMCs. These receptors all stem from a middle-aged man in good health and CMV-seronegative.

The chain combines TRBV28 with TRBJ1-1; TRBD1 is a possible D gene (6 bases). Trimming left V 6 bases short and J 5 bases short, with 16 bases between. CDR1 is MDHEN, CDR2 SYDVKM, per germline. The CDR3 covers 14 residues. The DNA of the CDR3 is TGTGCCAGCAGCCCCCACAGGGAGGGGACTGAAGCTTTCTTT. It is translated as CASSPHREGTEAFF.

This chain connects TRBV7-2 to TRBJ2-2; a possible D gene is TRBD2 (5 bases). This CDR3 has 16 residues. The V gene lost 4 bases and the J gene lost 0 bases, with 12 bases spanning the gap. Per germline, CDR1 SGHTA and CDR2 FQGNSA. This CDR3 is CASSWEQFANTGELFF. Here the CDR3 DNA reads TGTGCCAGCAGCTGGGAGCAGTTCGCGAACACCGGGGAGCTGTTTTTT.

V usage is TRBV6-1 and J usage is TRBJ1-4, with D perhaps TRBD1 (6 bases). V gave up 2 bases and J gave up 6 bases, with 13 bases separating them. CDR3 length: 15 amino acids. Germline loops: CDR1 MNHNS, CDR2 SASEGT. CDR3 residues: CASSETGTRYEKLFF. The CDR3, as DNA: TGTGCCAGCAGTGAAACAGGGACACGTTATGAAAAACTGTTTTTT.

This sequence joins TRBV4-1 and TRBJ2-3, with a tentative D call TRBD1 (8 bases). The ends were cut back, 4 bases at V and 2 bases at J, with 19 bases in the middle. Germline V lookup: CDR1 MGHRA, CDR2 YSYEKL. The CDR3 is 17 amino acids. The CDR3 nucleotides read TGCGCCAGCAGCCCGGGGGGCAGGGGGCTGCCCACAGATACGCAGTATTTT. Amino acid sequence: CASSPGGRGLPTDTQYF.

This chain connects TRBV4-3 to TRBJ2-1; 7 nucleotides agree with TRBD2. CDR1 and CDR2 from the germline V gene are LGHNA and YSLEER. CDR3 size: 14 residues. V shed 4 bases, J shed 3 bases, and the junction held 3 bases outside the gene matches. The CDR3 coding sequence is TGCGCCAGCAGCCCTGGACTAGACTACAATGAGCAGTTCTTC. Residues: CASSPGLDYNEQFF.

The J gene is TRBJ1-2, the V gene TRBV2, with 7 bases lining up with TRBD1. This CDR3 region has 13 residues. Unmatched junction bases numbered 7, after V lost 6 bases and J lost 6 bases. Per the germline V gene, CDR1 is SNHLY and CDR2 is FYNNEI. CDR3 bases: TGTGCCAGCAGGTCCGGGACAGCTGATGGCTACACCTTC. It specifies CASRSGTADGYTF.

V is TRBV5-1 and J is TRBJ1-1; D is uncertain. Germline assignment: CDR1 SGHRS and CDR2 YFSETQ. CDR3 length: 12 amino acids. V lost 4 bases, J lost 5 bases, and 9 bases lay in between. In DNA, the CDR3 is TGCGCCAGCAGCACGACAACTACTGAAGCTTTCTTT. Translation: CASSTTTTEAFF.

This chain connects TRBV4-1 to TRBJ2-3; D is undetermined. CDR1 and CDR2 from the germline V gene are MGHRA and YSYEKL. Trimming cost V 2 bases and J 3 bases, with 27 bases left between them. CDR3 length equals 20 residues. The CDR3 is CASSQFVRQMSFRRTDTQYF. The DNA for the CDR3 is TGCGCCAGCAGCCAATTTGTCCGCCAAATGTCGTTCCGCAGAACAGATACGCAGTATTTT.

The V and J genes are TRBV6-5 and TRBJ1-4, with a possible D match to TRBD1 (5 bases). Germline values: CDR1 MNHEY, CDR2 SVGAGI. V was shortened by 6 bases and J by 0 bases, with 11 bases between the two germline ends. This CDR3 is 15 amino acids long. CDR3 DNA sequence: TGTGCCAGCAGGACCTCAGGGACAACTAATGAAAAACTGTTTTTT. Translated: CASRTSGTTNEKLFF.

The chain has TRBV18 and TRBJ2-4; 12 positions agree with TRBD2. In germline, CDR1 is KGHSH, CDR2 LQKENI. Trimming removed 6 bases from V and 0 bases from J; junction bases left unmatched: 0. This CDR3 is 15 amino acids long. CDR3 in amino acids: CASSTSGGAKNIQYF. CDR3 sequence (DNA): TGTGCCAGCTCGACTAGCGGGGGAGCCAAAAACATTCAGTACTTC.

CDR3 residues: CASSSDISGANVLTF. The CDR3 DNA follows: TGTGCCAGCAGTTCGGACATCTCTGGGGCCAACGTCCTGACTTTC. The chain recombines TRBV5-4 with TRBJ2-6; perhaps TRBD1 as D (5 bases). This CDR3 is built from 15 residues. Germline-derived CDR1 and CDR2 are SGHNT and YYREEE (reference sequence). Trimming removed 5 bases from V and 0 bases from J, with 9 bases in between. The full variable domain, rest sourced from reference TRBV5-4 and TRBJ2-6, is ETGVTQSPTHLIKTRGQQVTLRCSSQSGHNTVSWYQQALGQGPQFIFQYYREEENGRGNFPPRFSGLQFPNYSSELNVNALELDDSALYLCASSSDISGANVLTFGAGSRLTVL.

The chain employs TRBV27 and TRBJ1-5, with 8 positions matching TRBD1. Losses at the gene ends were 2 bases for V and 6 bases for J; bases not matched to a gene: 6. CDR1 is MNHEY, CDR2 SMNVEV, per germline (reference sequence). The length of the CDR3 is 15 residues. For the CDR3, the DNA is TGTGCCAGCAGTTTAAGTACAGGGGGAGGTCAGCCCCAGCATTTT. Amino acid sequence: CASSLSTGGGQPQHF.

This clone has more than one count but fewer than ten. The chain uses TRBV5-6 and TRBJ1-1; no reliable D call. The germline V gene has CDR1 SGHDT and CDR2 YYEEEE. Trimming removed 2 bases at V and 10 bases at J, with 12 bases between. The CDR3 contains 12 residues. CDR3 bases: TGTGCCAGCAGCTTAGGTTTCCAGGTAGCTTTCTTT. Amino acids: CASSLGFQVAFF.

This chain links TRBV7-3 with TRBJ1-6; the match to TRBD1 covers 7 bases. V trimming: 0 bases; J trimming: 5 bases; junction bases outside the gene matches: 1. The CDR3 runs 15 residues. Germline CDR1 and CDR2: SGHTA and FQGTGA. CDR3 bases: TGTGCCAGCAGCTTAACTCAGGGGGATAATTCACCCCTCCACTTT. This gives the protein CASSLTQGDNSPLHF. Supplemented by reference TRBV7-3 and TRBJ1-6, the full variable domain reads GAGVSQTPSNKVTEKGKYVELRCDPISGHTALYWYRQSLGQGPEFLIYFQGTGAADDSGLPNDRFFAVRPEGSVSTLKIQRTERGDSAVYLCASSLTQGDNSPLHFGNGTRLTVT.

This chain connects TRBV29-1 to TRBJ1-1, with D possibly TRBD1 on 6 matching bases. Trimming removed 6 bases from V and 8 bases from J, with 10 bases in between. The germline V gene encodes CDR1 SQVTM and CDR2 ANQGSEA. The CDR3 contains 10 residues. CDR3 nucleotide sequence: TGCAGCGTGAACGACAGGGAAGCTTTCTTT. Encoded protein: CSVNDREAFF. Based on the CDR3 plus reference TRBV29-1 and TRBJ1-1, the full variable domain is SAVISQKPSRDICQRGTSLTIQCQVDSQVTMMFWYRQQPGQSLTLIATANQGSEATYESGFVIDKFPISRPNLTFSTLTVSNMSPEDSSIYLCSVNDREAFFGQGTRLTVV.

The chain employs TRBV7-9 and TRBJ2-7, with D perhaps matching TRBD1 (5 bases). The germline V gene encodes CDR1 SEHNR and CDR2 FQNEAQ (reference sequence). The CDR3 totals 15 residues. V lost 7 bases and J lost 0, with 16 bases in between. The CDR3 here is CASTSWQGSSYEQYF. The CDR3 DNA follows: TGTGCCAGCACCTCGTGGCAGGGAAGCTCCTACGAGCAGTACTTC. Variable domain in full (rest from reference TRBV7-9 and TRBJ2-7): DTGVSQNPRHKITKRGQNVTFRCDPISEHNRLYWYRQTLGQGPEFLTYFQNEAQLEKSRLLSDRFSAERPKGSFSTLEIQRTEQGDSAMYLCASTSWQGSSYEQYFGPGTRLTVT.

About this clone itself: At one end the junction does not follow the germline gene, possibly because of a read error. The V and J genes are TRBV7-9 and TRBJ2-2; 10 bases line up with TRBD1. Germline V gene data show CDR1 as SEHNR and CDR2 as FQNEAQ (reference sequence). The CDR3 contains 18 residues. The CDR3 DNA follows: TGTTCCAGCAGTGGCGGGATCGGACAGGGGGGATTCACCGGGGAGCTGTTTTTT. Translation: CSSSGGIGQGGFTGELFF.

This clone showed up just a few times. The chain uses TRBV2 and TRBJ2-1; D might be TRBD1 (6 bases). Germline V lookup: CDR1 SNHLY, CDR2 FYNNEI. CDR3 length: 14 amino acids. Trimming left V 4 bases short and J 5 bases short, with 12 bases between. As DNA, the CDR3 is TGTGCCAGCAGTGTACGGACAGAACACAATGAGCAGTTCTTC. As protein: CASSVRTEHNEQFF. Combining the CDR3 with reference TRBV2 and TRBJ2-1 gives the whole variable domain EPEVTQTPSHQVTQMGQEVILRCVPISNHLYFYWYRQILGQKVEFLVSFYNNEISEKSEIFDDQFSVERPDGSNFTLKIRSTKLEDSAMYFCASSVRTEHNEQFFGPGTRLTVL.

V gene TRBV20-1 combines with J gene TRBJ2-7; possibly TRBD2 for D (5 bases). The ends were cut back, 3 bases at V and 5 bases at J, with 8 bases in the middle. The V gene's germline CDR1 is DFQATT and CDR2 SNEGSKA (reference sequence). CDR3 length equals 11 residues. The CDR3 bases are TGCAGTGCTAGTTCCGGGGACGAGCAGTACTTC. Translated, it gives CSASSGDEQYF.

This sequence joins TRBV7-2 and TRBJ2-2, with 9 positions matching TRBD1. The germline V gene encodes CDR1 SGHTA and CDR2 FQGNSA. CDR3 length: 16 amino acids. The J segment lost 4 bases and the V segment lost 5 bases, leaving 8 bases of the junction unmatched. CDR3 sequence (DNA): TGTGCCAGCAGCAGGGGGACAGGGAGGGGCACCGGGGAGCTGTTTTTT. The encoded protein is CASSRGTGRGTGELFF.

This rearrangement joins TRBV4-3 to TRBJ2-1, with TRBD1 as a possible D gene (5 bases). CDR1 is LGHNA and CDR2 is YSLEER in the germline V gene. The CDR3 totals 14 residues. V was pared by 1 base and J by 5 bases, with 9 bases between. The CDR3 spells CASSQGWGDNEQFF. The CDR3 DNA is TGCGCCAGCAGCCAAGGTTGGGGCGACAATGAGCAGTTCTTC.

V is TRBV7-9 and J is TRBJ1-1; D might be TRBD1 (6 bases). Germline V gene lookup returns CDR1 SEHNR and CDR2 FQNEAQ (reference sequence). The CDR3 has 15 residues. Trimming left V 2 bases short and J 3 bases short, with 13 bases between. CDR3 region: CASSLLEQGYTEAFF. The CDR3, as DNA: TGTGCCAGCAGCTTACTCGAACAGGGCTACACTGAAGCTTTCTTT.

The chain couples TRBV6-1 to TRBJ1-2; TRBD1 might be the D (6 bases). Trimming cost V 2 bases and J 6 bases, with 10 bases left between them. This CDR3 spans 13 amino acids. Germline CDR1 reads MNHNS; CDR2 reads SASEGT. The CDR3 bases are TGTGCCAGCAGTGAATCGTACAGGGATGGCTACACCTTC. It translates to CASSESYRDGYTF.

The genes are TRBV7-2 and TRBJ1-2; D not certain. Germline assignment: CDR1 SGHTA and CDR2 FQGNSA. The CDR3 totals 10 residues. V lost 5 bases, J lost 7 bases, and 5 bases lay in between. This CDR3 is CASSLSGYTF. The CDR3 DNA reads TGTGCCAGCAGCCTGTCTGGCTACACCTTC.